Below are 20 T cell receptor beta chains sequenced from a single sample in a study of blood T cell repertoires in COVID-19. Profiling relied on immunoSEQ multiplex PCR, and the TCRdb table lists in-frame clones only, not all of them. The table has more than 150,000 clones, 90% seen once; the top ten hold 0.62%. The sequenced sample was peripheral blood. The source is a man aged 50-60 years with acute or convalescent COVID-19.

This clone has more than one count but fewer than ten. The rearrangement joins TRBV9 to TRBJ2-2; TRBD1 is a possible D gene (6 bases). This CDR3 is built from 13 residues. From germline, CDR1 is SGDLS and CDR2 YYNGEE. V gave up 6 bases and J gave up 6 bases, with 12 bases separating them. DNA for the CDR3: TGTGCCAGCACCCCCCAGGGGTCCGGGGAGCTGTTTTTT. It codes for CASTPQGSGELFF.

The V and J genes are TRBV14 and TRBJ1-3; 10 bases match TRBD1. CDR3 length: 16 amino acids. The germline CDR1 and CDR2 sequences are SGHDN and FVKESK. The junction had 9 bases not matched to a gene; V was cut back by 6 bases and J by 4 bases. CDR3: CASRTGTGEEGNTIYF. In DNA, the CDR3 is TGTGCCAGCAGGACCGGGACAGGGGAGGAGGGAAACACCATATATTTT.

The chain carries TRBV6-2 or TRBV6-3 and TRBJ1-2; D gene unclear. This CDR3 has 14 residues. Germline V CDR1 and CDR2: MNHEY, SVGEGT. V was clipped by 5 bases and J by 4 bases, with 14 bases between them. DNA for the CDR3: TGTGCCAGCAGTCTCCTTGGGAGGCCCTATGGCTACACCTTC. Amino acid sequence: CASSLLGRPYGYTF.

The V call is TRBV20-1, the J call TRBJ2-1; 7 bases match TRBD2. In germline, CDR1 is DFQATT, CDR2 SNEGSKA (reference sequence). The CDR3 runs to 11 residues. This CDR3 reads CSGRSYNEQFF. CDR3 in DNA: TGCAGCGGGAGGAGCTACAATGAGCAGTTCTTC.

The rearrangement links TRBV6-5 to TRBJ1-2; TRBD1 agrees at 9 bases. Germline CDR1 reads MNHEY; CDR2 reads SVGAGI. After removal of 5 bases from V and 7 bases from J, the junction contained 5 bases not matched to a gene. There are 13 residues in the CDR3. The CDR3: CASSTGGRTGYTF. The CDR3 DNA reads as TGTGCCAGCAGTACAGGGGGCAGAACTGGCTACACCTTC.

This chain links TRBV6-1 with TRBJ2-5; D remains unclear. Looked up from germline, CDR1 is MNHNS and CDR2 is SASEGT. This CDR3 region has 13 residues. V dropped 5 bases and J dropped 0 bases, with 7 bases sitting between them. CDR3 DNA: TGTGCCAGCAGTAGTACTAACCAAGAGACCCAGTACTTC. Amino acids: CASSSTNQETQYF.

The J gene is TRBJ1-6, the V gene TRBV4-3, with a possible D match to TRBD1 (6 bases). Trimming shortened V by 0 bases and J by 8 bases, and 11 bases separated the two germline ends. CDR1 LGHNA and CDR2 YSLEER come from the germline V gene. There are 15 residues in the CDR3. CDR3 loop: CASSQEWTAHSPLHF. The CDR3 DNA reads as TGCGCCAGCAGCCAAGAGTGGACAGCGCATTCACCCCTCCACTTT.

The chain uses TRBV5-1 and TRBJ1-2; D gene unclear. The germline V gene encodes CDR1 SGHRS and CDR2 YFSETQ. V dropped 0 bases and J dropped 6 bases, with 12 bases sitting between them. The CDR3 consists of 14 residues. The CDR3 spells CASSLVGRSDGYTF. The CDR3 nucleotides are TGCGCCAGCAGCTTGGTGGGCCGCTCTGATGGCTACACCTTC.

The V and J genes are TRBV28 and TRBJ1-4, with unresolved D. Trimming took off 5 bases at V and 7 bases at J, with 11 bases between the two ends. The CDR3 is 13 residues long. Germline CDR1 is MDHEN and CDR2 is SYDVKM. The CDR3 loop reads CASSLPGFEKLFF. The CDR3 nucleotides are TGTGCCAGCAGTCTTCCGGGGTTTGAAAAACTGTTTTTT.

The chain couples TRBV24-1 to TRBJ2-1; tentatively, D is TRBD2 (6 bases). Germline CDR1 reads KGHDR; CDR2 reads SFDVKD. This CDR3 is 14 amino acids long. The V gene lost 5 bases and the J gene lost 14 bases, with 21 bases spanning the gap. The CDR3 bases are TGTGCCACCAGTGGGCCTCGGGGGAACCAAGAAAAGTTCTTC. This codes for CATSGPRGNQEKFF.

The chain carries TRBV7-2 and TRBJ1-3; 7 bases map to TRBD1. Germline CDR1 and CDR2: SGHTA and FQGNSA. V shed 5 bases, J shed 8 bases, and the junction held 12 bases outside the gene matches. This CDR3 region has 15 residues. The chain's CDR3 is CASSVTGTAGDTIYF. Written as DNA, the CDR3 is TGTGCCAGCAGCGTTACCGGGACAGCCGGGGACACCATATATTTT.

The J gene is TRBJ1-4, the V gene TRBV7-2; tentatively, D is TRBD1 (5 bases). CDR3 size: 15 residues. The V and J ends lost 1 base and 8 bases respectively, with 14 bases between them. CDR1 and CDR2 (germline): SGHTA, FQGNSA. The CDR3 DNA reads TGTGCCAGCAGCTTAGTGCGGGGGGTCGGCGAAAAACTGTTTTTT. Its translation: CASSLVRGVGEKLFF. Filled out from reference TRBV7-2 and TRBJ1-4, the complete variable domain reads GAGVSQSPSNKVTEKGKDVELRCDPISGHTALYWYRQSLGQGLEFLIYFQGNSAPDKSGLPSDRFSAERTGGSVSTLTIQRTQQEDSAVYLCASSLVRGVGEKLFFGSGTQLSVL.

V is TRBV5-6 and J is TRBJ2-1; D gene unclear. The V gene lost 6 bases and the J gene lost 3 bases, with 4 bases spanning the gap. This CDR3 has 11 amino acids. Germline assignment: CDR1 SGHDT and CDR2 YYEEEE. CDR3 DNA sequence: TGTGCCAGCACCGGCTACAATGAGCAGTTCTTC. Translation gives CASTGYNEQFF.

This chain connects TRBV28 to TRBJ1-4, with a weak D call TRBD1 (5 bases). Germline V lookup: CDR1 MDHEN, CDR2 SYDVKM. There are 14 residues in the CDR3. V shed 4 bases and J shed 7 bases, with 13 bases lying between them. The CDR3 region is CASSSRVFGEKLFF. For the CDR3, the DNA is TGTGCCAGCAGTTCCAGGGTTTTCGGTGAAAAACTGTTTTTT.

The CDR3 region has the DNA TGTGCCAGCAGCATAGACGGGGACAGCTCCTATAATTCACCCCTCCACTTT. It specifies CASSIDGDSSYNSPLHF. V usage is TRBV7-8 and J usage is TRBJ1-6; 7 bases match TRBD1. Per the germline V gene, CDR1 is SGHVS and CDR2 is FQNEAQ. V was pared by 5 bases and J by 0 bases, with 7 bases of the junction left unmatched. The CDR3 consists of 17 residues.

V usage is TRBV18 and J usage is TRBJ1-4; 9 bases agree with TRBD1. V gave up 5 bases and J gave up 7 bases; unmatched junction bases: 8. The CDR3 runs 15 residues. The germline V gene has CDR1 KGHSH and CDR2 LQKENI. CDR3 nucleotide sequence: TGTGCCAGCTCAACAACAGGGGGCGCTTCTGAAAAACTGTTTTTT. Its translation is CASSTTGGASEKLFF.

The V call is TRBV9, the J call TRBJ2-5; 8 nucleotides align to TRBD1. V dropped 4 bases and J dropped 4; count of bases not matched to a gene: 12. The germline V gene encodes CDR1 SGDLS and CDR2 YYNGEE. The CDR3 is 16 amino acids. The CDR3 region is CASSLTPTGEGETQYF. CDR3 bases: TGTGCCAGCAGCCTAACGCCGACAGGGGAAGGAGAGACCCAGTACTTC.

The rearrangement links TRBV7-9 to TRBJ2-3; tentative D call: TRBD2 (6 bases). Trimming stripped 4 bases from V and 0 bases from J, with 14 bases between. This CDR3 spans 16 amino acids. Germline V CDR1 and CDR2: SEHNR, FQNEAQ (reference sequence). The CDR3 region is CASSSPTRESTDTQYF. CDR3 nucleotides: TGTGCCAGCAGCTCCCCGACTAGGGAGAGCACAGATACGCAGTATTTT.

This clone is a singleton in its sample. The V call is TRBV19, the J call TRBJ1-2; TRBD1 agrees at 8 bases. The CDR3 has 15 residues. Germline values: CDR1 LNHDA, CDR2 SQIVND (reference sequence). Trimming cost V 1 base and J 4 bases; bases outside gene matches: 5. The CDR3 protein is CASSIAPGGGYGYTF. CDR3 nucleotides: TGTGCCAGTAGTATAGCTCCAGGGGGCGGCTATGGCTACACCTTC.

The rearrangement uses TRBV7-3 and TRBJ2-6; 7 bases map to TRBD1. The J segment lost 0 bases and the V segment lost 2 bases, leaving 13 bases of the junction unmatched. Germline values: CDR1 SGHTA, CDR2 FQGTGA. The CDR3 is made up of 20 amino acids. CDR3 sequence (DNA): TGTGCCAGCAGCTTACTCACCGGGACAGAGCTTCTCTCTGGGGCCAACGTCCTGACTTTC. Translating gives CASSLLTGTELLSGANVLTF. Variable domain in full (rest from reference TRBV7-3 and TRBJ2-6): GAGVSQTPSNKVTEKGKYVELRCDPISGHTALYWYRQSLGQGPEFLIYFQGTGAADDSGLPNDRFFAVRPEGSVSTLKIQRTERGDSAVYLCASSLLTGTELLSGANVLTFGAGSRLTVL.